A single sample is the source of the 31 T cell receptor beta chains below, sequenced in a study of human T cells and chemical hapten exposure. From the RACE reads, TCRdb called clonotypes with MiXCR, one entry per CDR3 protein. Here the sample spans approximately 400,000 distinct CDR3 sequences, approximately 5.1% being singletons. Time point indicated: patch test 1, 2 weeks after DPC sensitization. Treatment described: therapeutic diphenylcyclopropenone sensitization with weekly scalp DPC. This material consisted of whole blood, taken in connection with sensitization to the hapten diphenylcyclopropenone (DPC). All receptors come from a woman aged 45-60 years with alopecia areata. Some clones in this sample may be carry-over from other donors' samples.

Ten or more counts support this clonotype. This chain links TRBV20-1 with TRBJ2-7; 9 nucleotides line up with TRBD1. The CDR3 has 14 amino acids. Germline V lookup: CDR1 DFQATT, CDR2 SNEGSKA (reference sequence). The junction had 10 bases not matched to a gene; V was cut back by 5 bases and J by 5 bases. Written as DNA, the CDR3 is TGCAGTGCTGAGACCGGGACAGGGCAGAACGAGCAGTACTTC. This encodes CSAETGTGQNEQYF.

With regard to this clonotype: Here the CDR3 omits its conserved ending phenylalanine or tryptophan, so a read error is the likely source. Written as DNA, the CDR3 is TGTGCGAGGCAGACTCTCATGGGGACTGAAGCTTTCCTT. This encodes CARQTLMGTEAFL. V is TRBV2 and J is TRBJ1-1; D gene unclear. Germline CDR1 SNHLY, CDR2 FYNNEI. The CDR3 length is 13 residues.

In its sample, this clonotype was seen a few times. The V and J genes are TRBV3-1 and TRBJ2-3; 9 bases are shared with TRBD2. This CDR3 contains 17 residues. CDR1 is LGHDT and CDR2 is YNNKEL in the germline V gene (reference sequence). The ends lost 6 bases at V and 2 bases at J; junction bases unmatched: 12. The CDR3 sequence: CASSHRASGDLTDTQYF. CDR3 DNA: TGTGCCAGCAGTCACCGGGCTAGCGGGGACCTCACAGATACGCAGTATTTT.

This clonotype has more than one count but fewer than ten. The chain employs TRBV4-2 and TRBJ2-3, with D uncertain. Germline CDR1 reads LGHNA; CDR2 reads YNFKEQ. The CDR3 has 14 amino acids. Trimming stripped 0 bases from V and 4 bases from J, with 8 bases between. This chain's CDR3 is CASSQEGSADTQYF. CDR3 DNA sequence: TGTGCCAGCAGCCAAGAGGGAAGCGCAGATACGCAGTATTTT.

The chain joins TRBV7-2 to TRBJ2-5; D gene uncertain. The V end lost 5 bases, the J end lost 2 bases, and 12 bases lay between the germline ends. The CDR3 is 14 amino acids. Germline values: CDR1 SGHTA, CDR2 FQGNSA. The CDR3 region has the DNA TGTGCCAGCAGCCGGGTGAATTATCAAGAGACCCAGTACTTC. It specifies CASSRVNYQETQYF.

This clonotype was found many times. This chain joins TRBV20-1 and TRBJ2-7; possibly TRBD2 for D (6 bases). The V gene's germline CDR1 is DFQATT and CDR2 SNEGSKA (reference sequence). The CDR3 length is 14 residues. V was shortened by 0 bases and J by 5 bases, with 14 bases between the two germline ends. DNA for the CDR3: TGCAGTGCTAGAGAGCAGCGGGTCAGAGACGAGCAGTACTTC. This encodes CSAREQRVRDEQYF.

The chain uses TRBV20-1 and TRBJ2-3, with D unclear. The V and J ends lost 6 bases and 4 bases respectively, with 11 bases between them. This CDR3 spans 12 amino acids. Looked up from germline, CDR1 is DFQATT and CDR2 is SNEGSKA (reference sequence). The CDR3 coding sequence is TGCAGTGCCCCAGCCGTGTCAGATACGCAGTATTTT. Translated, it gives CSAPAVSDTQYF.

This clonotype was counted at least ten times. This chain joins TRBV3-1 and TRBJ2-7, with D possibly matching TRBD2 (6 bases). The CDR3 is 14 amino acids. Germline values: CDR1 LGHDT, CDR2 YNNKEL (reference sequence). V was shortened by 0 bases and J by 9 bases, with 15 bases between the two germline ends. The CDR3 bases are TGTGCCAGCAGCCAAGATCGGGGGTTAGCCCTGCAGTACTTC. This encodes CASSQDRGLALQYF.

This clonotype was seen many times. V and J are TRBV10-3 and TRBJ2-7, with TRBD1 as a possible D gene (6 bases). In germline, CDR1 is ENHRY, CDR2 SYGVKD. The CDR3 length is 17 residues. V was cut by 5 bases and J by 1 base, with 21 bases left in between. CDR3 sequence: CAISLPIRGPMSYEQYF. The CDR3 DNA follows: TGTGCCATCAGTCTTCCTATCAGGGGTCCTATGTCCTACGAGCAGTACTTC.

The chain links TRBV19 to TRBJ2-1; TRBD1 matches 8 bases. The CDR3 has 15 amino acids. From germline, CDR1 is LNHDA and CDR2 SQIVND (reference sequence). The junction had 7 bases not matched to a gene; V was cut back by 5 bases and J by 4 bases. The CDR3 coding sequence is TGTGCCAGTAGTCGGGGACAGGCGACGTACAATGAGCAGTTCTTC. Its translation is CASSRGQATYNEQFF.

This clonotype was counted between two and nine times. The chain links TRBV6-4 to TRBJ2-3; perhaps TRBD1 as D (6 bases). This CDR3 is 14 amino acids long. Between the trimmed V and J ends, which lost 7 bases and 2 bases, there was a span of 13 bases. CDR1 is MRHNA and CDR2 is SNTAGT in the germline V gene. CDR3 nucleotides: TGTGCCAGCATGGGGACACTCTACACAGATACGCAGTATTTT. As protein: CASMGTLYTDTQYF.

A few counts support this clonotype. J is TRBJ1-5 and V is TRBV28, with TRBD1 as a possible D gene (5 bases). CDR3 length: 13 amino acids. Trimming cost V 4 bases and J 5 bases, with 9 bases left between them. Germline V gives CDR1 MDHEN, CDR2 SYDVKM. The CDR3 is CASSWAGYQPQHF. The CDR3 nucleotides are TGTGCCAGCAGTTGGGCAGGGTATCAGCCCCAGCATTTT. Full variable domain (remainder filled in from reference TRBV28 and TRBJ1-5): DVKVTQSSRYLVKRTGEKVFLECVQDMDHENMFWYRQDPGLGLRLIYFSYDVKMKEKGDIPEGYSVSREKKERFSLILESASTNQTSMYLCASSWAGYQPQHFGDGTRLSIL.

This clonotype was observed at least ten times. The rearrangement uses TRBV5-1 and TRBJ2-1, with 7 bases identical to TRBD2. The junction had 7 bases not matched to a gene; V was cut back by 7 bases and J by 0 bases. This CDR3 region has 15 residues. Germline assignment: CDR1 SGHRS and CDR2 YFSETQ. The CDR3 coding sequence is TGCGCCAGCCGGCCCGGCGGGAGCTCCTACAATGAGCAGTTCTTC. It specifies CASRPGGSSYNEQFF.

Only a few counts were recorded for this clonotype. This rearrangement joins TRBV25-1 to TRBJ2-7; 8 nucleotides line up with TRBD1. Germline values: CDR1 MGHDK, CDR2 SYGVNS. The CDR3 extends over 14 amino acids. V trimming: 7 bases; J trimming: 3 bases; junction bases outside the gene matches: 8. CDR3 nucleotide sequence: TGTGCCAGCATCCCTACAGGGGGGTTCTACGAGCAGTACTTC. It translates to CASIPTGGFYEQYF.

This clonotype was observed at least ten times. The rearrangement uses TRBV6-5 and TRBJ1-1; the D gene is possibly TRBD1 (6 bases). The ends were cut back, 2 bases at V and 1 base at J, with 20 bases in the middle. This CDR3 has 18 residues. Germline-derived CDR1 and CDR2 are MNHEY and SVGAGI. The CDR3 DNA reads as TGTGCCAGCAGTTACGCCCCAGGGGAGGGCCTAGGGAACACTGAAGCTTTCTTT. It specifies CASSYAPGEGLGNTEAFF.

This clonotype was seen many times. This chain connects TRBV27 to TRBJ2-4, with a possible D match to TRBD1 (5 bases). Per germline, CDR1 MNHEY and CDR2 SMNVEV (reference sequence). The V and J ends lost 8 bases and 6 bases respectively, with 14 bases between them. This CDR3 has 13 amino acids. The CDR3 region is CASGMTAANIQYF. Written as DNA, the CDR3 is TGTGCCAGCGGCATGACAGCCGCAAACATTCAGTACTTC.

The J gene is TRBJ2-5, the V gene TRBV6-1; D is possibly TRBD1 or TRBD2 (6 bases each). CDR1 MNHNS and CDR2 SASEGT come from the germline V gene. The CDR3 is 14 residues long. V lost 3 bases, J lost 2 bases, and 10 bases lay in between. In nucleotides, the CDR3 is TGTGCCAGCAGTGACCGAGGGGGGCAAGAGACCCAGTACTTC. It is translated as CASSDRGGQETQYF.

This clonotype was detected many times. The rearrangement uses TRBV29-1 and TRBJ2-7, with 8 bases that match TRBD1. Germline assignment: CDR1 SQVTM and CDR2 ANQGSEA. Trimming at V came to 2 bases and at J to 2 bases, leaving 5 bases not matched to a gene. The CDR3 spans 14 residues. The CDR3 region is CSVEPQGAPYEQYF. CDR3 nucleotides: TGCAGCGTTGAACCCCAGGGGGCTCCCTACGAGCAGTACTTC.

This clonotype was counted ten times or more. The rearrangement links TRBV27 to TRBJ2-1; 8 positions agree with TRBD1. The germline CDR1 and CDR2 sequences are MNHEY and SMNVEV (reference sequence). The CDR3 has 12 amino acids. V lost 6 bases to trimming and J lost 9 bases; unmatched junction nucleotides: 4. The chain's CDR3 is CASRQGAREQFF. CDR3 nucleotide sequence: TGTGCCAGCAGGCAGGGGGCTCGTGAGCAGTTCTTC.

This clonotype was seen many times. The chain links TRBV20-1 to TRBJ2-3, with TRBD2 identical over 10 bases. Germline loops: CDR1 DFQATT, CDR2 SNEGSKA (reference sequence). The CDR3 covers 16 residues. Unmatched junction bases numbered 7, after V lost 0 bases and J lost 4 bases. CDR3: CSARDPAGGRADTQYF. CDR3 in DNA: TGCAGTGCTAGAGACCCAGCGGGGGGGCGCGCAGATACGCAGTATTTT.

This clonotype has ten or more counts. Written as DNA, the CDR3 is TGTGCCACGCTGACTAGCGGGACTTACAATGAGCAGTTCTTC. This sequence encodes CATLTSGTYNEQFF. The chain combines TRBV10-3 with TRBJ2-1, with 11 positions matching TRBD2. Unmatched junction bases numbered 6, after V lost 10 bases and J lost 4 bases. Per the germline V gene, CDR1 is ENHRY and CDR2 is SYGVKD. The CDR3 is 14 residues long.

This clonotype has more than one count but fewer than ten. This sequence joins TRBV10-3 and TRBJ2-1; TRBD1 is a possible D gene (6 bases). V was pared by 6 bases and J by 0 bases, with 6 bases between. The CDR3 runs 13 residues. Germline V gives CDR1 ENHRY, CDR2 SYGVKD. The chain's CDR3 is CAIRDSSYNEQFF. The CDR3 nucleotides are TGTGCCATCAGGGACAGCTCCTACAATGAGCAGTTCTTC.

This clonotype occurred many times. This sequence joins TRBV12-5 and TRBJ1-1; no clear D. The germline V and J ends were trimmed by 2 bases and 8 bases, with 6 bases remaining between them. Germline CDR1 LGHNT, CDR2 FRNRAP. The CDR3 consists of 11 residues. The CDR3 protein is CASGLSREAFF. CDR3 DNA sequence: TGTGCTAGTGGTTTGAGTCGAGAAGCTTTCTTT.

This rearrangement joins TRBV20-1 to TRBJ1-1; D might be TRBD1 (6 bases). V shed 3 bases and J shed 0 bases, with 17 bases lying between them. This CDR3 is built from 16 residues. The germline CDR1 and CDR2 sequences are DFQATT and SNEGSKA (reference sequence). The CDR3 sequence: CSASQTGNFMNTEAFF. CDR3 DNA: TGCAGTGCTAGTCAAACAGGGAATTTCATGAACACTGAAGCTTTCTTT.

This clonotype has more than one count but fewer than ten. The chain has TRBV5-1 and TRBJ2-1; D is perhaps TRBD1 (6 bases). Germline-derived CDR1 and CDR2 are SGHRS and YFSETQ. V dropped 7 bases and J dropped 1 base, with 12 bases sitting between them. There are 14 residues in the CDR3. CDR3 DNA: TGCGCCAGCGCTTCAGGGGATTCCTACAATGAGCAGTTCTTC. Translated: CASASGDSYNEQFF.

The CDR3 DNA sequence: TGTGCCAGCAACAACGAGGGGGACAGCACAGATACGCAGTATTTT. Translating gives CASNNEGDSTDTQYF. The V and J genes are TRBV6-6 and TRBJ2-3, with D tentatively TRBD1 (6 bases). The V end was cut by 7 bases, the J end by 0 bases, with 14 bases between. The CDR3 consists of 15 residues. Looked up from germline, CDR1 is MNHNY and CDR2 is SVGAGI (reference sequence).

The table lists this clonotype with many counts. The chain combines TRBV7-2 with TRBJ1-5; a weak D match, TRBD1 (6 bases). V lost 5 bases and J 5 bases, leaving 10 bases between the germline ends. This CDR3 region has 13 residues. Germline CDR1 is SGHTA and CDR2 is FQGNSA. The CDR3 DNA follows: TGTGCCAGCAGCGCGGGACAATATCAGCCCCAGCATTTT. It specifies CASSAGQYQPQHF.

This clonotype showed up many times. This chain links TRBV6-5 with TRBJ2-3, with 7 bases aligning to TRBD1. CDR3 size: 18 residues. J was trimmed by 4 bases and V by 4 bases; bases with no gene match: 17. Germline CDR1 reads MNHEY; CDR2 reads SVGAGI. The CDR3 region is CASSSLALTGVFADTQYF. As DNA, the CDR3 is TGTGCCAGCAGTTCACTTGCCTTAACAGGGGTTTTCGCAGATACGCAGTATTTT.

The V gene is TRBV11-1, the J gene TRBJ2-7; 10 nucleotides match TRBD1. The V segment lost 4 bases and the J segment 3 bases; nucleotides outside the gene matches: 12. Germline CDR1 and CDR2: SGHAT and FQDESV (reference sequence). CDR3 size: 17 residues. In nucleotides, the CDR3 is TGTGCCAGCAGCTCAACCCACTACCGGGACAGGGGCTACGAGCAGTACTTC. Amino acids: CASSSTHYRDRGYEQYF.

This chain connects TRBV9 to TRBJ2-7; possibly TRBD1 for D (5 bases). The germline V gene encodes CDR1 SGDLS and CDR2 YYNGEE. V was cut by 3 bases and J by 0 bases, with 10 bases left in between. The CDR3 totals 14 residues. CDR3 sequence: CASSEGQGSYEQYF. For the CDR3, the DNA is TGTGCCAGCAGCGAGGGGCAAGGCTCCTACGAGCAGTACTTC.

This clonotype has a count of ten or more. The chain couples TRBV12-3 or TRBV12-4 to TRBJ1-2; D may be TRBD1 (5 bases). The CDR3 loop spans 13 amino acids. V lost 4 bases and J lost 8, with 14 bases in between. CDR3 loop: CASSSAGTPGYTF. DNA of the CDR3: TGTGCCAGCAGTTCGGCCGGGACCCCGGGCTACACCTTC.